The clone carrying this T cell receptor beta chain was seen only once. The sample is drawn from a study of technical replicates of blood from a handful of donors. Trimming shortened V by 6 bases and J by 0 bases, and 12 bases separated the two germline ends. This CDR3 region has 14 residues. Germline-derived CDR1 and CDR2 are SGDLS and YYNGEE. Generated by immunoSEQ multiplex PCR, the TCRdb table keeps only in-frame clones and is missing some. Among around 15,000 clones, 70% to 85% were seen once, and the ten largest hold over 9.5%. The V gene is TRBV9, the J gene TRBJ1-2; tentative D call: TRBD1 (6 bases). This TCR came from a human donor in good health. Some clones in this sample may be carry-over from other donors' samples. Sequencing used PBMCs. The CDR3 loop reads CASTLGGANYGYTF. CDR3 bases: TGTGCCAGCACCCTAGGGGGGGCTAACTATGGCTACACCTTC.